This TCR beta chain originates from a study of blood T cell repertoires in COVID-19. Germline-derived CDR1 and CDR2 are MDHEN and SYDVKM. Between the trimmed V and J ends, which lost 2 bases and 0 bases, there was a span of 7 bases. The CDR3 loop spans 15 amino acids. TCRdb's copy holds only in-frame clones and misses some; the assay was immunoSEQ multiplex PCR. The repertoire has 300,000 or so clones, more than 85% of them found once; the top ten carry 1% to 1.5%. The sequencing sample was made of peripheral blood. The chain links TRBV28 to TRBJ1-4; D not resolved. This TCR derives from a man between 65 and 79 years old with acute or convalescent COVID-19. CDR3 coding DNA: TGTGCCAGCAGTTTAGTGTTAGCAACTAATGAAAAACTGTTTTTT. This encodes CASSLVLATNEKLFF.